These 18 T cell receptor beta chains came from one sample sequenced in a study of vaccination effects on CD4 cells after COVID-19. The antigens these receptors bind are not known. Libraries were prepared by immunoSEQ multiplex PCR; TCRdb keeps only in-frame clonotypes and omits some of them. The sample contains about 73,000 clones, roughly 75% of which appear only once. Around day 10 of culture, CD4+ T cells were separated out. Either the BNT162b2 or mRNA-1273 vaccine was given to participants in two doses. The sequencing used CD4+ T cells from PBMCs cultured without peptide, collected after COVID-19 vaccination. Receptor source: a human donor who received a COVID-19 vaccine.

This clone was seen only once. The chain joins TRBV4-3 to TRBJ2-1, with a tentative D call TRBD2 (6 bases). The CDR3 is 14 amino acids. Per the germline V gene, CDR1 is LGHNA and CDR2 is YSLEER. Trimming cost V 4 bases and J 5 bases, with 12 bases left between them. CDR3: CASSRLGLNNEQFF. Here the CDR3 DNA reads TGCGCCAGCAGCCGCTTAGGACTAAACAATGAGCAGTTCTTC.

This chain links TRBV7-2 with TRBJ2-7, with TRBD2 identical over 7 bases. Germline trimming cut 2 bases from V and 2 bases from J; bases unmatched to any gene: 3. CDR3 length equals 14 residues. CDR1 SGHTA and CDR2 FQGNSA come from the germline V gene. The CDR3: CASSLKRGPYEQYV. The CDR3 DNA reads TGTGCCAGCAGCTTAAAGCGGGGCCCCTACGAGCAGTACGTC.

This chain uses TRBV4-3 with TRBJ1-5, with 7 bases matching TRBD1. Per germline, CDR1 LGHNA and CDR2 YSLEER. V shed 3 bases, J shed 3 bases, and the junction held 5 bases outside the gene matches. This CDR3 is 15 amino acids long. Written as DNA, the CDR3 is TGCGCCAGCAGCCAGCAGACAGGGTACAATCAGCCCCAGCATTTT. It specifies CASSQQTGYNQPQHF.

This clone was counted a few times. J is TRBJ1-1 and V is TRBV18; D is perhaps TRBD1 (5 bases). The germline CDR1 and CDR2 sequences are KGHSH and LQKENI. The CDR3 has 15 residues. V lost 3 bases and J lost 6, with 17 bases in between. The CDR3 loop reads CASSPAGDEGPEAFF. In DNA form, the CDR3 reads TGTGCCAGCTCACCGGCCGGGGATGAGGGACCTGAAGCTTTCTTT.

The J gene is TRBJ2-4, the V gene TRBV6-5; 9 bases map to TRBD2. Unmatched junction bases numbered 8, after V lost 3 bases and J lost 8 bases. CDR1 is MNHEY, CDR2 SVGAGI, per germline. The CDR3 consists of 15 residues. The CDR3 coding sequence is TGTGCCAGCAGTTATCGGGCGGGGGGGGCCGACATTCAGTACTTC. It is translated as CASSYRAGGADIQYF.

V is TRBV6-2 or TRBV6-3 and J is TRBJ2-7; 7 bases are a match to TRBD1. Germline loops: CDR1 MNHEY, CDR2 SVGEGT. Losses at the gene ends were 6 bases for V and 3 bases for J; bases not matched to a gene: 8. The CDR3 is 14 residues long. Written as DNA, the CDR3 is TGTGCCAGCAGCCCCGTCTCAGGGGGCTACGAGCAGTACGTC. This encodes CASSPVSGGYEQYV.

This clone was found a few times. The chain is built from TRBV28 and TRBJ1-2; perhaps TRBD1 as D (5 bases). From germline, CDR1 is MDHEN and CDR2 SYDVKM. Trimming left V 4 bases short and J 7 bases short, with 10 bases between. The CDR3 covers 12 residues. In nucleotides, the CDR3 is TGTGCCAGCAGTTCCCTCAGGGTTGGCTACACCTTC. Encoded protein: CASSSLRVGYTF.

The chain recombines TRBV27 with TRBJ2-5; 14 nucleotides match TRBD2. The CDR3 loop spans 17 amino acids. The ends lost 4 bases at V and 5 bases at J; junction bases unmatched: 9. Germline V gene data show CDR1 as MNHEY and CDR2 as SMNVEV (reference sequence). In nucleotides, the CDR3 is TGTGCCAGCAGTTCCCGACTAGCGGGGGGGCCGGGGGAGACCCAGTACTTC. Translation gives CASSSRLAGGPGETQYF.

In its sample, this clone was seen a few times. The chain carries TRBV9 and TRBJ1-5; D unclear. The CDR3 is 13 residues long. Germline CDR1 and CDR2: SGDLS and YYNGEE. Trimming took off 0 bases at V and 5 bases at J, with 6 bases between the two ends. CDR3 coding DNA: TGTGCCAGCAGCGTAGATCCGGATCAGCCCCAGCATTTT. This translates into CASSVDPDQPQHF.

The gene calls are TRBV6-5 and TRBJ2-3; D is possibly TRBD2 (5 bases). Trimming cost V 6 bases and J 2 bases, with 12 bases left between them. Germline V gene lookup returns CDR1 MNHEY and CDR2 SVGAGI. The CDR3 is 14 residues long. CDR3 in DNA: TGTGCCAGCAGGGTCGCGGGCTACACAGATACGCAGTATTTT. Amino acid sequence: CASRVAGYTDTQYF.

This chain joins TRBV3-1 (or the pseudogene TRBV3-2) and TRBJ2-5, with TRBD2 matching over 11 bases. Germline V gives CDR1 LGHDT, CDR2 YNNKEL (reference sequence). The ends lost 1 base at V and 5 bases at J; junction bases unmatched: 18. This CDR3 is built from 20 residues. This CDR3 reads CASSQVLPSFSGGADETQYF. CDR3 DNA sequence: TGTGCCAGCAGCCAAGTACTGCCGTCGTTTAGCGGGGGGGCTGATGAGACCCAGTACTTC.

The rearrangement links TRBV9 to TRBJ2-5; D may be TRBD1 (6 bases). CDR1 and CDR2 (germline): SGDLS, YYNGEE. The CDR3 length is 14 residues. The germline V and J ends were trimmed by 4 bases and 4 bases, with 14 bases remaining between them. CDR3 region: CASSRGSIGETQYF. Written as DNA, the CDR3 is TGTGCCAGCAGCAGGGGGTCCATTGGAGAGACCCAGTACTTC.

The chain has TRBV19 and TRBJ2-2; TRBD1 is a possible D gene (6 bases). Germline V gene data show CDR1 as LNHDA and CDR2 as SQIVND (reference sequence). CDR3 length: 16 residues. V lost 4 bases and J lost 5, with 17 bases in between. The CDR3 nucleotides read TGTGCCAGTAGTACCCGGGTGGGGGCATCAACCGGGGAGCTGTTTTTT. The encoded protein is CASSTRVGASTGELFF.

This chain joins TRBV6-5 and TRBJ1-6; no clear D gene. The germline V gene has CDR1 MNHEY and CDR2 SVGAGI. The CDR3 runs to 14 residues. V shed 2 bases and J shed 5 bases, with 7 bases lying between them. In DNA form, the CDR3 reads TGTGCCAGCAGTTACACAGTAAATAATTCACCCCTCCACTTT. The encoded protein is CASSYTVNNSPLHF.

The V and J genes are TRBV4-3 and TRBJ2-1; possible D gene TRBD1, 6 bases. The CDR3 consists of 16 residues. V was cut by 5 bases and J by 3 bases, with 17 bases left in between. Germline CDR1 reads LGHNA; CDR2 reads YSLEER. The CDR3 here is CASSTSRDKLYNEQFF. DNA of the CDR3: TGCGCCAGCAGCACAAGCCGGGACAAACTCTACAATGAGCAGTTCTTC.

The V and J genes are TRBV29-1 and TRBJ1-2; TRBD1 matches 12 bases. Germline CDR1 and CDR2: SQVTM and ANQGSEA. The CDR3 is 14 residues long. Trimming cost V 7 bases and J 8 bases; bases outside gene matches: 11. CDR3 residues: CSALRGQGAGGYTF. CDR3 DNA: TGCAGCGCCCTGAGGGGACAGGGGGCTGGAGGCTACACCTTC.

The J gene is TRBJ2-1, the V gene TRBV7-2; D not certain. This CDR3 has 16 amino acids. Per the germline V gene, CDR1 is SGHTA and CDR2 is FQGNSA. The V end lost 4 bases, the J end lost 0 bases, and 13 bases lay between the germline ends. As DNA, the CDR3 is TGTGCCAGCAGCTCCTACTGGAAAAGCTCCTACAATGAGCAGTTCTTC. It specifies CASSSYWKSSYNEQFF.

This chain connects TRBV6-4 to TRBJ2-7, with 7 nucleotides matching TRBD1. The junction had 8 bases not matched to a gene; V was cut back by 8 bases and J by 7 bases. Germline CDR1 reads MRHNA; CDR2 reads SNTAGT. CDR3 length: 12 amino acids. CDR3 in amino acids: CASPDRVEEQYV. CDR3 DNA sequence: TGTGCCAGCCCCGACAGGGTGGAGGAGCAGTACGTC.